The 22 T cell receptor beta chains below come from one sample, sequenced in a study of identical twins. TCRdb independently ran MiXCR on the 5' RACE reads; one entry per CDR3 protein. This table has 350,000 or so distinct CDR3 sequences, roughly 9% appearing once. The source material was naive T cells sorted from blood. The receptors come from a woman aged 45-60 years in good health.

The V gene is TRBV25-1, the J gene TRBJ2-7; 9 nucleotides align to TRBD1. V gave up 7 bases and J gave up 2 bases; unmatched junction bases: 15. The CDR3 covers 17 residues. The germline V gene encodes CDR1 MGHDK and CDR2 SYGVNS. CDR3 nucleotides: TGTGCCAGCATGTGGGGACAGGGTATTTTACCAACCTACGAGCAGTACTTC. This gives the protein CASMWGQGILPTYEQYF.

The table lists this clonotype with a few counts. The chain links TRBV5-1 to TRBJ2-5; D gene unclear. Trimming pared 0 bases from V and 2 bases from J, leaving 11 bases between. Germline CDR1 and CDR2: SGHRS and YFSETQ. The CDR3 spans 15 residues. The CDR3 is CASSLEAGKQETQYF. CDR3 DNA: TGCGCCAGCAGCTTGGAGGCAGGAAAGCAAGAGACCCAGTACTTC.

CDR3: CASSQSIVAKNIQYF. CDR3 DNA: TGTGCCAGCAGCCAAAGCATAGTAGCCAAAAACATTCAGTACTTC. The rearrangement joins TRBV4-2 to TRBJ2-4; the D is unclear. With 2 bases removed from V and 0 bases from J, the gap between germline ends came to 8 bases. The CDR3 runs 15 residues. CDR1 and CDR2 (germline): LGHNA, YNFKEQ.

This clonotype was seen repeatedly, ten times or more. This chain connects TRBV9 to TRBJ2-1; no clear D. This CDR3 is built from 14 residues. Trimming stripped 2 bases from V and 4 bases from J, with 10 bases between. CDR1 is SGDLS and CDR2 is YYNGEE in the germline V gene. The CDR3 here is CASSVGWGYNEQFF. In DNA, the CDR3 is TGTGCCAGCAGCGTTGGGTGGGGTTACAATGAGCAGTTCTTC.

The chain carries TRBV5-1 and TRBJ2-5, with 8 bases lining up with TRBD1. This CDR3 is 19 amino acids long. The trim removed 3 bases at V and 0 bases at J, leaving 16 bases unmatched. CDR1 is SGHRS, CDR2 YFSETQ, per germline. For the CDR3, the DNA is TGCGCCAGCAGCTCCCAGGGGGCCGCGAGTTTATCGTACCAAGAGACCCAGTACTTC. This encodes CASSSQGAASLSYQETQYF.

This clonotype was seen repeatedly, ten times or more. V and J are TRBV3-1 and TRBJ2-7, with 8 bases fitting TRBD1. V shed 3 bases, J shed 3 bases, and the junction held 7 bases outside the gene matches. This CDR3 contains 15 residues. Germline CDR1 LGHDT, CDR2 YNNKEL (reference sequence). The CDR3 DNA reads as TGTGCCAGCAGCCATAGGACAGGGAGGCGCTACGAGCAGTACTTC. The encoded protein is CASSHRTGRRYEQYF.

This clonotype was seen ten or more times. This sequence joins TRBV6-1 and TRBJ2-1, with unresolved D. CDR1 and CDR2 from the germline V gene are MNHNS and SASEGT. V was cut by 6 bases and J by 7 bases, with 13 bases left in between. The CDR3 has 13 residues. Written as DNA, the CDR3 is TGTGCCAGCAGAGGAATAGCTTCGAATGAGCAGTTCTTC. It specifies CASRGIASNEQFF.

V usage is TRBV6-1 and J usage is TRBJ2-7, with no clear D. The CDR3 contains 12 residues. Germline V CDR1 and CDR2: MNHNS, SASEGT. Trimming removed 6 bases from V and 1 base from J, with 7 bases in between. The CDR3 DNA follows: TGTGCCAGCAGAGACGTTTCCTACGAGCAGTACTTC. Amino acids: CASRDVSYEQYF.

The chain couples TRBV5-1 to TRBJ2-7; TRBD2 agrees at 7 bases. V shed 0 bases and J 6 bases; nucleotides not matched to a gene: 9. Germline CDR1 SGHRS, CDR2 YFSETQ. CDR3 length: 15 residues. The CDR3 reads CASSLAVGGPREQYF. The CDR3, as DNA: TGCGCCAGCAGCTTGGCAGTGGGAGGGCCGCGCGAGCAGTACTTC. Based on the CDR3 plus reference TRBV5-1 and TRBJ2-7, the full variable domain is KAGVTQTPRYLIKTRGQQVTLSCSPISGHRSVSWYQQTPGQGLQFLFEYFSETQRNKGNFPGRFSGRQFSNSRSEMNVSTLELGDSALYLCASSLAVGGPREQYFGPGTRLTVT.

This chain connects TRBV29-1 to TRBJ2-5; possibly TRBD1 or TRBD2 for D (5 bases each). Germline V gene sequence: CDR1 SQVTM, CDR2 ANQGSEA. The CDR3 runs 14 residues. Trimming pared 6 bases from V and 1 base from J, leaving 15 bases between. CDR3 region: CSVGPRGVQETQYF. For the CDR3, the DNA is TGCAGCGTAGGTCCAAGAGGGGTCCAAGAGACCCAGTACTTC. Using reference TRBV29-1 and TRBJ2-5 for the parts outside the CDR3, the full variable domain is SAVISQKPSRDICQRGTSLTIQCQVDSQVTMMFWYRQQPGQSLTLIATANQGSEATYESGFVIDKFPISRPNLTFSTLTVSNMSPEDSSIYLCSVGPRGVQETQYFGPGTRLLVL.

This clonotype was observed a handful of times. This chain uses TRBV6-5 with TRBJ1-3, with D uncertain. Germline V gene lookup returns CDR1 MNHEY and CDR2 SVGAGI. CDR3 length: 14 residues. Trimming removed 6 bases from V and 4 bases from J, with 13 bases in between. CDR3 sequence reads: CASRGLSRGNTIYF. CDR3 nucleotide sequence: TGTGCCAGCAGGGGGTTGTCGAGGGGAAACACCATATATTTT.

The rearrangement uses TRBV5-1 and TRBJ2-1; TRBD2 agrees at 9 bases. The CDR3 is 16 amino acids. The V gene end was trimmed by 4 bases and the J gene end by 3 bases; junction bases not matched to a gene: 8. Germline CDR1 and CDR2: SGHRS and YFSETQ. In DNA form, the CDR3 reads TGCGCCAGCAGCACCGGAGCGGGAGGTTTCTACAATGAGCAGTTCTTC. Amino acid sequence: CASSTGAGGFYNEQFF.

The CDR3 spells CASRKHIGTGINEQFF. In DNA, the CDR3 is TGTGCCAGCAGGAAACATATAGGGACAGGGATAAATGAGCAGTTCTTC. The chain combines TRBV5-4 with TRBJ2-1, with 9 bases identical to TRBD1. Germline CDR1 is SGHNT and CDR2 is YYREEE (reference sequence). V gave up 5 bases and J gave up 7 bases; unmatched junction bases: 13. The CDR3 covers 16 residues. Filled out from reference TRBV5-4 and TRBJ2-1, the complete variable domain reads ETGVTQSPTHLIKTRGQQVTLRCSSQSGHNTVSWYQQALGQGPQFIFQYYREEENGRGNFPPRFSGLQFPNYSSELNVNALELDDSALYLCASRKHIGTGINEQFFGPGTRLTVL.

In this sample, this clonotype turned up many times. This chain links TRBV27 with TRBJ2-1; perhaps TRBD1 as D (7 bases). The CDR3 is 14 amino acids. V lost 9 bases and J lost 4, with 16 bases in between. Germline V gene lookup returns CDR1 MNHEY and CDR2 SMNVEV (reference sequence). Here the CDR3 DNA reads TGTGCCAGTTCCGCGGGACAGTCGTACAATGAGCAGTTCTTC. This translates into CASSAGQSYNEQFF.

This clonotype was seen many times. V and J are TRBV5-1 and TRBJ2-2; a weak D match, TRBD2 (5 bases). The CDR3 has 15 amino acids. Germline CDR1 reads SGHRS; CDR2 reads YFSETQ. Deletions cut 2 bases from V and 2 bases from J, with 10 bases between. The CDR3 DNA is TGCGCCAGCAGCTTTAGCGTAGTAAACACCGGGGAGCTGTTTTTT. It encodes CASSFSVVNTGELFF.

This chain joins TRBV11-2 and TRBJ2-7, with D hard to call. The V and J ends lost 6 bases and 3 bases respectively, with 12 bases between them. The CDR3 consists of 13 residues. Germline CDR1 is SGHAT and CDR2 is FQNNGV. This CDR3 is CASRFAGFYEQYF. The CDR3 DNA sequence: TGTGCCAGCAGGTTTGCAGGTTTCTACGAGCAGTACTTC. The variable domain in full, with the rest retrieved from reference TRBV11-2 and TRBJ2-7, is EAGVAQSPRYKIIEKRQSVAFWCNPISGHATLYWYQQILGQGPKLLIQFQNNGVVDDSQLPKDRFSAERLKGVDSTLKIQPAKLEDSAVYLCASRFAGFYEQYFGPGTRLTVT.

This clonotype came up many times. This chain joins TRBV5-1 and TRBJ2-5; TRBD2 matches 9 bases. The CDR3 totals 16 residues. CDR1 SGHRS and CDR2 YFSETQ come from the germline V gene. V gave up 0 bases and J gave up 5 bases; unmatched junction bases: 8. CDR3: CASSLVGGLAMETQYF. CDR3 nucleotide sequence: TGCGCCAGCAGCTTGGTAGGCGGACTAGCGATGGAGACCCAGTACTTC.

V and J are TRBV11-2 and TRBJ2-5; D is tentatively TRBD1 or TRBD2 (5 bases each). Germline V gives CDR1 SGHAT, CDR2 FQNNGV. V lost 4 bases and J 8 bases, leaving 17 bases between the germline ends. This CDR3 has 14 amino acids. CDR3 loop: CASSSIRGPGTQYF. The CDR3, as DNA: TGTGCCAGCAGCTCCATCCGGGGCCCCGGAACCCAGTACTTC.

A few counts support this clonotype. CDR3 in amino acids: CASSLGGRPTYNEQFF. As DNA, the CDR3 is TGCGCCAGCAGCTTGGGGGGACGACCGACCTACAATGAGCAGTTCTTC. The rearrangement uses TRBV5-1 and TRBJ2-1; TRBD1 or TRBD2 may be the D gene (5 bases each). Germline CDR1 is SGHRS and CDR2 is YFSETQ. The V and J ends lost 0 bases and 2 bases respectively, with 12 bases between them. The CDR3 spans 16 residues.

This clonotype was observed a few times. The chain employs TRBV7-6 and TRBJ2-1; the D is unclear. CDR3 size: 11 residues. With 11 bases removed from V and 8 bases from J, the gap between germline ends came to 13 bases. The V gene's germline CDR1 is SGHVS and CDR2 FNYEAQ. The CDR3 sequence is CAGGSSDEQFF. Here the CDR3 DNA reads TGTGCCGGCGGAAGCTCGGATGAGCAGTTCTTC.

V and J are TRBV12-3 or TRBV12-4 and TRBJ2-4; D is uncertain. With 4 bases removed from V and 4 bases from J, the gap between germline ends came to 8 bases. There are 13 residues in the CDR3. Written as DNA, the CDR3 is TGTGCCAGCAGTTCGGGCTTAAAAAACATTCAGTACTTC. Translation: CASSSGLKNIQYF.

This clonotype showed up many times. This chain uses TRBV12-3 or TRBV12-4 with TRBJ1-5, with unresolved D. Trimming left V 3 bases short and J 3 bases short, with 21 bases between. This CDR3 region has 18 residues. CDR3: CASSFRPLGGEINQPQHF. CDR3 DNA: TGTGCCAGCAGTTTTCGACCTTTGGGCGGGGAGATCAATCAGCCCCAGCATTTT.